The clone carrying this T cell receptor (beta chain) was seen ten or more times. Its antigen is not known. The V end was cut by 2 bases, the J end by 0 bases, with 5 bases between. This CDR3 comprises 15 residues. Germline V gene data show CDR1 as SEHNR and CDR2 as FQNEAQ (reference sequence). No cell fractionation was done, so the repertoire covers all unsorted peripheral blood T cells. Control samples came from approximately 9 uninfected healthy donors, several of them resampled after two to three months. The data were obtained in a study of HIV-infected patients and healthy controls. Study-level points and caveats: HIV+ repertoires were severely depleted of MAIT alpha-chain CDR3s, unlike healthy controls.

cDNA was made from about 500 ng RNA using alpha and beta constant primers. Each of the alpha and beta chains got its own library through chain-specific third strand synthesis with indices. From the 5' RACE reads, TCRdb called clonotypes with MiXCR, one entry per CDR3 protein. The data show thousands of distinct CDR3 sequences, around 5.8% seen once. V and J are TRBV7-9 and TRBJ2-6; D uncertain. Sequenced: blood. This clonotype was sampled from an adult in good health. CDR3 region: CASSLPPSGANVLTF. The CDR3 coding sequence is TGTGCCAGCAGCTTACCTCCCTCTGGGGCCAACGTCCTGACTTTC.